This T cell receptor beta chain was documented in a study of post-analysis software for immune sequencing data. Notes on the study in general: In patients, five or six TRBV segments were more frequent than in controls, with TRBV5-6, TRBV5-1 and TRBV20-1 among them. F measure grouped same-batch samples tightly together. The study found significantly lower normalized Chao1 diversity in multiple sclerosis patients than in controls.

Worth noting for this clonotype: What it binds is not known.

Libraries were made from TCR beta cDNA, and they carried unique molecular identifiers. Between about 1 and 11 million T cells gave rise to a few hundred thousand cDNA molecules. Via MiXCR, TCRdb re-called the PCR reads, giving one row per CDR3 protein. The profile shows 400,000 to 500,000 distinct CDR3 sequences, roughly 38% of them singletons. The J segment lost 4 bases and the V segment lost 11 bases, leaving 7 bases of the junction unmatched. The germline V gene encodes CDR1 SEHNR and CDR2 FQNEAQ (reference sequence). There are 13 residues in the CDR3. This chain links TRBV7-9 with TRBJ2-3, with 9 positions matching TRBD1. This sequence originates from a girl under 10 years old with multiple sclerosis. Sequencing was carried out using blood. CDR3 sequence reads: CAGDRDLADTQYF. For the CDR3, the DNA is TGTGCCGGGGACAGGGATCTTGCAGATACGCAGTATTTT.